This T cell receptor beta chain was captured in a study of shared T cell receptors in the human thymus. V was clipped by 3 bases and J by 6 bases, with 9 bases between them. The CDR3 spans 13 residues. The germline CDR1 and CDR2 sequences are MNHEY and SMNVEV (reference sequence). Here immunoSEQ multiplex PCR was the method, and the copy in TCRdb shows in-frame clones only, minus some. The sample records some 640,000 clones, approximately 89% being singletons. These data are also associated with another study on human thymus T cells. That publication notes: Apparent bias marked the V and J gene usage of thymic and blood repertoires. What related research reported was that thymic repertoires overlapped highly among unrelated individuals.

J is TRBJ1-5 and V is TRBV27; no definite D call. Sequenced input: thymocytes. This TCR derives from a boy in the first two years of life with a congenital heart defect. The CDR3 sequence: CASSLAVGQPQHF. CDR3 nucleotides: TGTGCCAGCAGTTTGGCGGTGGGTCAGCCCCAGCATTTT.